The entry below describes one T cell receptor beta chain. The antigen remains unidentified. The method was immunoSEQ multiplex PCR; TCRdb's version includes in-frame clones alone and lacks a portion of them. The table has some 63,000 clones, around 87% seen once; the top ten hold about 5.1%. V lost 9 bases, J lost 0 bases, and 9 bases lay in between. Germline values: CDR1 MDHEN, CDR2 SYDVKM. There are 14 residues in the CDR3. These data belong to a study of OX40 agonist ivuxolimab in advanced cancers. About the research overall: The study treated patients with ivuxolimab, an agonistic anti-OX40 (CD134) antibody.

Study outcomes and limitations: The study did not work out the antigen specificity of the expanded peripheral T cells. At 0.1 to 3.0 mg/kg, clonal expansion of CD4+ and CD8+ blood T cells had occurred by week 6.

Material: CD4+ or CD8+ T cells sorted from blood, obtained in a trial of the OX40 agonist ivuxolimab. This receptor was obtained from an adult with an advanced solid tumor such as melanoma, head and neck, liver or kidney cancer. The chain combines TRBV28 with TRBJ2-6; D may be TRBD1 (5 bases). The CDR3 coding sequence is TGTGCCAGTGACAGCCCCTCTGGGGCCAACGTCCTGACTTTC. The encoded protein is CASDSPSGANVLTF. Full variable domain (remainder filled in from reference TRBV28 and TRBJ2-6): DVKVTQSSRYLVKRTGEKVFLECVQDMDHENMFWYRQDPGLGLRLIYFSYDVKMKEKGDIPEGYSVSREKKERFSLILESASTNQTSMYLCASDSPSGANVLTFGAGSRLTVL.